This is a list of T cell receptor beta chains from one sample in a study of cytomegalovirus exposure and HLA in healthy donors. TCRdb's table, derived via immunoSEQ multiplex PCR, lists solely in-frame clones and lacks some. In the table there are roughly 150,000 clones, 65% to 70% of which are singletons. Sequencing was done on a sample of PBMCs. The receptors were sampled from a young man in good health and CMV-seropositive. Both conserved end residues are part of each CDR3. The D gene is left open where the match is weak. Expanded clones are given a class, and other clones once, few, many or no size at all.

length: 14; V: TRBV27; J: TRBJ2-1; size: once; D: -; DNA: TGTGCCAGCAGAGAGGGGACTCTATGGAATGAGCAGTTCTTC; CDR3: CASREGTLWNEQFF
length: 19; V: TRBV5-1; J: TRBJ2-7; size: few; D: TRBD2; DNA: TGCGCCAGCAGCTTAAGACGCCGAGTCGAGCGGGAGGGCGTGTACGAGCAGTACTTC; CDR3: CASSLRRRVEREGVYEQYF
length: 18; V: TRBV5-4; J: TRBJ2-1; size: once; D: TRBD2; DNA: TGTGCCAGCAGCTTGCCGACGCGGGGACTAGGAGCCTACAATGAGCAGTTCTTC; CDR3: CASSLPTRGLGAYNEQFF
length: 16; V: TRBV15; J: TRBJ1-2; size: few; D: -; DNA: TGTGCCACCAGCAGAGATCGACAGGAGGCTAACTATGGCTACACCTTC; CDR3: CATSRDRQEANYGYTF
length: 17; V: TRBV7-2; J: TRBJ1-1; size: -; D: TRBD1; DNA: TGTGCCAGCAGCCCTAGGACAGGGACACATGATTCCTCTGAAGCTTTCTTT; CDR3: CASSPRTGTHDSSEAFF
length: 17; V: TRBV15; J: TRBJ2-7; size: -; D: -; DNA: TGTGCCACCAGCAGAGCCTTGGAGGGGGAGGGCTCCTACGAGCAGTACTTC; CDR3: CATSRALEGEGSYEQYF
length: 15; V: TRBV7-2; J: TRBJ2-6; size: -; D: -; DNA: TGTGCCAGCAGCTTAGTAGGGGCTGGGGCCAACGTCCTGACTTTC; CDR3: CASSLVGAGANVLTF
length: 12; V: TRBV10-1; J: TRBJ2-5; size: -; D: -; DNA: TGCGCCAGCAGTGAACCGGGGGAGACCCAGTACTTC; CDR3: CASSEPGETQYF
length: 14; V: TRBV6-5; J: TRBJ1-1; size: -; D: -; DNA: TGTGCCAGCAGTGCACTACTAGGGGGTGATGAAGCTTTCTTT; CDR3: CASSALLGGDEAFF
length: 12; V: TRBV27; J: TRBJ1-1; size: -; D: -; DNA: TGTGCCAGTAGGAGATCGGGCACTGAAGCTTTCTTT; CDR3: CASRRSGTEAFF
length: 14; V: TRBV6-6; J: TRBJ2-7; size: -; D: -; DNA: TGTGCCAGCAGTTACATGCGGGGGCCCTACGAGCAGTACTTC; CDR3: CASSYMRGPYEQYF
length: 18; V: TRBV21-1; J: TRBJ1-2; size: -; D: -; DNA: TGTGCCAGCAGCAAAGAATTACCAGGCCGCCAAATTAACTATGGCTACACCTTC; CDR3: CASSKELPGRQINYGYTF
length: 14; V: TRBV5-8; J: TRBJ1-1; size: -; D: -; DNA: TGTGCCAGCAGGTCACGGGGGGGTGGCACTGAAGCTTTCTTT; CDR3: CASRSRGGGTEAFF
length: 18; V: TRBV19; J: TRBJ2-6; size: few; D: -; DNA: TGTGCCAGTAGTATGCGTTGGGGGGGCGAATCTGGGGCCAACGTCCTGACTTTC; CDR3: CASSMRWGGESGANVLTF
length: 14; V: TRBV5-1; J: TRBJ2-5; size: -; D: -; DNA: TGCGCCAGCAGCTTGATTTTCTCCCAAGAGACCCAGTACTTC; CDR3: CASSLIFSQETQYF
length: 17; V: TRBV7-8; J: TRBJ2-5; size: -; D: TRBD1; DNA: TGTGCCAGCAGCTTAGCTAGCTCACAGGGGGCCCAAGAGACCCAGTACTTC; CDR3: CASSLASSQGAQETQYF
length: 12; V: TRBV27; J: TRBJ2-2; size: few; D: -; DNA: TGTGCCAGCAGTTTACAGTCCGGGGAGCTGTTTTTT; CDR3: CASSLQSGELFF
length: 14; V: TRBV9; J: TRBJ2-2; size: -; D: TRBD1; DNA: TGTGCCAGCAGCTTCGGACAGGGGACCGGGGAGCTGTTTTTT; CDR3: CASSFGQGTGELFF
length: 13; V: TRBV14; J: TRBJ2-3; size: -; D: -; DNA: TGTGCCAGCAGAGGGGTAGTAACAGATACGCAGTATTTT; CDR3: CASRGVVTDTQYF
length: 16; V: TRBV9; J: TRBJ2-1; size: -; D: TRBD2; DNA: TGTGCCAGCAGCGTAGCTGGGACTAGCTTTCTCAATGAGCAGTTCTTC; CDR3: CASSVAGTSFLNEQFF
length: 13; V: TRBV11-2; J: TRBJ2-5; size: few; D: -; DNA: TGTGCCAGCAGCTTAGATCACACGGAGACCCAGTACTTC; CDR3: CASSLDHTETQYF
length: 16; V: TRBV19; J: TRBJ2-2; size: once; D: TRBD1; DNA: TGTGCCAGTAGTATAGGGACAGGAGGTTTGGCCGGGGAGCTGTTTTTT; CDR3: CASSIGTGGLAGELFF
length: 13; V: TRBV30; J: TRBJ2-7; size: -; D: TRBD1; DNA: TGTGCCTCATCCGGGACAGGGTCAGGGGAGCAGTACTTC; CDR3: CASSGTGSGEQYF
length: 13; V: TRBV28; J: TRBJ2-7; size: -; D: -; DNA: TGTACCAGCAGATATACAGACTCCTACGAGCAGTACTTC; CDR3: CTSRYTDSYEQYF
length: 14; V: TRBV18; J: TRBJ2-2; size: -; D: TRBD2; DNA: TGTGCCAGCTCCCCCGGGAGGGCCACCGGGGAGCTGTTTTTT; CDR3: CASSPGRATGELFF
length: 16; V: TRBV7-6; J: TRBJ2-7; size: -; D: TRBD2; DNA: TGTGCCAGCATCCCGGGACTAGCGGGAGGGTGGTACGAGCAGTACTTC; CDR3: CASIPGLAGGWYEQYF
length: 14; V: TRBV19; J: TRBJ1-1; size: -; D: -; DNA: TGTGCCAGTAGTATCTCGGGGATCTGGGCTGAAGCTTTCTTT; CDR3: CASSISGIWAEAFF
length: 13; V: TRBV14; J: TRBJ1-1; size: -; D: -; DNA: TGTGCCAGCAGCAAGAAAAGGGGCACTGAAGCTTTCTTT; CDR3: CASSKKRGTEAFF
length: 16; V: TRBV10-3; J: TRBJ2-3; size: -; D: -; DNA: TGTGCCATCAGTGAGTCTTTGACACTCAGCACAGATACGCAGTATTTT; CDR3: CAISESLTLSTDTQYF
length: 13; V: TRBV28; J: TRBJ1-5; size: -; D: -; DNA: TGTGCCAGCAGCAAACTCCAGCGGCAGCCCCAGCATTTT; CDR3: CASSKLQRQPQHF
length: 14; V: TRBV19; J: TRBJ1-1; size: few; D: -; DNA: TGTGCCAGTAGTCTCTCACTCCGAAACACTGAAGCTTTCTTT; CDR3: CASSLSLRNTEAFF
length: 15; V: TRBV11-2; J: TRBJ2-7; size: -; D: TRBD2; DNA: TGTGCCAGCAGCTTACTGGTAGGCGGGAGCTACGAGCAGTACTTC; CDR3: CASSLLVGGSYEQYF
length: 15; V: TRBV29-1; J: TRBJ1-2; size: -; D: -; DNA: TGCAGCGACTTCATTGGGGGGGGCTCCAACTATGGCTACACCTTC; CDR3: CSDFIGGGSNYGYTF
length: 14; V: TRBV30; J: TRBJ2-7; size: -; D: TRBD1; DNA: TGTGCCTGGAGTAGGGGGACAGTTACCTACGAGCAGTACTTC; CDR3: CAWSRGTVTYEQYF
length: 15; V: TRBV19; J: TRBJ1-4; size: -; D: -; DNA: TGTGCCAGTAGTACGTCGGACAGCCTTAATGAAAAACTGTTTTTT; CDR3: CASSTSDSLNEKLFF
length: 13; V: TRBV5-4; J: TRBJ2-1; size: -; D: TRBD2; DNA: TGTGCCAGCAGCAAGGGACTACCCAATGAGCAGTTCTTC; CDR3: CASSKGLPNEQFF
length: 19; V: TRBV28; J: TRBJ1-1; size: -; D: TRBD1; DNA: TGTGCCAGCAGTGAGGGCATCGGACAGGGGAATACGGTGAACACTGAAGCTTTCTTT; CDR3: CASSEGIGQGNTVNTEAFF
length: 12; V: TRBV6-5; J: TRBJ2-7; size: -; D: -; DNA: TGTGCCAGCAGATCAGGATACTACGAGCAGTACTTC; CDR3: CASRSGYYEQYF
length: 13; V: TRBV27; J: TRBJ1-1; size: -; D: TRBD1; DNA: TGTGCCAGCAGAACGACAGGGGACGCAGAAGCTTTCTTT; CDR3: CASRTTGDAEAFF
length: 12; V: TRBV6-5; J: TRBJ1-1; size: -; D: TRBD1; DNA: TGTGCCAGCAGGCGCAGGGGGCTGGGAGCTTTCTTT; CDR3: CASRRRGLGAFF
length: 12; V: TRBV10-3; J: TRBJ1-2; size: -; D: -; DNA: TGTGCCATCAGTGTAGGCCAGGGCGGCTACACCTTC; CDR3: CAISVGQGGYTF
length: 15; V: TRBV18; J: TRBJ1-3; size: -; D: -; DNA: TGTGCCAGCTCACCAGGTTCTCGGTTGGGAAACACCATATATTTT; CDR3: CASSPGSRLGNTIYF
length: 20; V: TRBV19; J: TRBJ2-6; size: -; D: TRBD2; DNA: TGTGCCAGTAGTATTCTGGGGACTAGCGGGAGTCTCTCCGGGGCCAACGTCCTGACTTTC; CDR3: CASSILGTSGSLSGANVLTF
length: 16; V: TRBV9; J: TRBJ2-2; size: few; D: -; DNA: TGTGCCAGCAGCGTAGGAACGGTACCGAACACCGGGGAGCTGTTTTTT; CDR3: CASSVGTVPNTGELFF
length: 13; V: TRBV11-2; J: TRBJ1-2; size: -; D: -; DNA: TGTGCCAGCAGCTCCGTCTTCAACTATGGCTACACCTTC; CDR3: CASSSVFNYGYTF
length: 14; V: TRBV28; J: TRBJ2-5; size: -; D: -; DNA: TGTGCCAGCAGTTTCTTTGGGGGGTTGGAGACCCAGTACTTC; CDR3: CASSFFGGLETQYF
length: 16; V: TRBV7-2; J: TRBJ2-1; size: -; D: TRBD2; DNA: TGTGCCAGCAGCCCCAATAGCGGGAGCCACTACAATGAGCAGTTCTTC; CDR3: CASSPNSGSHYNEQFF
length: 15; V: TRBV11-2; J: TRBJ1-3; size: -; D: TRBD1; DNA: TGTGCCAGCAGCCTGACAGGGGGCTACGGAAACACCATATATTTT; CDR3: CASSLTGGYGNTIYF
length: 13; V: TRBV19; J: TRBJ2-7; size: -; D: TRBD2; DNA: TGTGCCAGTAGGTTGAGGGAGGGCGGAGAGCAGTACTTC; CDR3: CASRLREGGEQYF
length: 16; V: TRBV4-2; J: TRBJ2-1; size: few; D: TRBD2; DNA: TGTGCCAGCAGCTCCGGGACTAGCGGGAGTTACAATGAGCAGTTCTTC; CDR3: CASSSGTSGSYNEQFF